One and the same sample provided the 27 T cell receptor beta chains below, sequenced in a study of cytomegalovirus exposure and HLA in healthy donors. Researchers ran the PCR with 60 Vbeta and 13 Jbeta primers. The table came from immunoSEQ multiplex PCR; TCRdb's copy has only in-frame clones and leaves some out. The sample yields roughly 140,000 clones, around 74% seen once. Sequencing input: PBMCs. These receptors were obtained from a man aged 45 to 65 in good health and CMV-seropositive.

J is TRBJ2-5 and V is TRBV5-1; the match to TRBD2 covers 7 bases. Per the germline V gene, CDR1 is SGHRS and CDR2 is YFSETQ. Germline trimming cut 3 bases from V and 0 bases from J; bases unmatched to any gene: 11. The CDR3 runs to 17 residues. The CDR3 loop is CASSSPWGGINQETQYF. In DNA form, the CDR3 reads TGCGCCAGCAGCTCCCCCTGGGGAGGGATTAACCAAGAGACCCAGTACTTC.

Written as DNA, the CDR3 is TGTGCCAGCAGTGCAGGACTAGCGTGGCTCCAAGAGACCCAGTACTTC. It yields the protein CASSAGLAWLQETQYF. V is TRBV27 and J is TRBJ2-5; 9 bases line up with TRBD2. This CDR3 is 16 amino acids long. The trim removed 5 bases at V and 1 base at J, leaving 8 bases unmatched. CDR1 and CDR2 from the germline V gene are MNHEY and SMNVEV (reference sequence).

V and J are TRBV29-1 and TRBJ1-2; 8 positions match TRBD1. Germline CDR1 SQVTM, CDR2 ANQGSEA. The CDR3 runs 13 residues. V shed 7 bases, J shed 3 bases, and the junction held 7 bases outside the gene matches. Here the CDR3 reads CSAGDRGDYGYTF. DNA for the CDR3: TGCAGCGCCGGAGACAGGGGAGACTATGGCTACACCTTC.

The chain couples TRBV7-9 to TRBJ2-5, with 15 nucleotides matching TRBD2. V shed 0 bases, J shed 4 bases, and the junction held 3 bases outside the gene matches. CDR3 size: 17 residues. The V gene's germline CDR1 is SEHNR and CDR2 FQNEAQ (reference sequence). The CDR3 region is CASSLAGTSGRRETQYF. The CDR3 DNA is TGTGCCAGCAGCTTAGCCGGGACTAGCGGGAGGCGAGAGACCCAGTACTTC.

This clone came up once. The J gene is TRBJ2-5, the V gene TRBV28; 8 positions agree with TRBD1. Germline lookup yields CDR1 MDHEN and CDR2 SYDVKM. The CDR3 consists of 13 residues. The V gene end was trimmed by 2 bases and the J gene end by 12 bases; junction bases not matched to a gene: 8. The CDR3 sequence is CASSLDQDRAEYF. The CDR3 DNA follows: TGTGCCAGCAGTTTAGACCAGGACAGGGCTGAGTACTTC.

This chain joins TRBV6-1 and TRBJ2-7; D perhaps matches TRBD2 (5 bases). V lost 2 bases and J lost 0, with 11 bases in between. CDR1 is MNHNS, CDR2 SASEGT, per germline. This CDR3 region has 15 residues. The CDR3 DNA reads as TGTGCCAGCAGTGAATCGGAGGCCGACTCCTACGAGCAGTACTTC. Protein: CASSESEADSYEQYF.

V and J are TRBV27 and TRBJ2-1; 7 bases line up with TRBD1. Losses at the gene ends were 2 bases for V and 3 bases for J; bases not matched to a gene: 7. CDR1 and CDR2 (germline): MNHEY, SMNVEV (reference sequence). The CDR3 is 16 residues long. The chain's CDR3 is CASSLRKAGGYNEQFF. CDR3 nucleotides: TGTGCCAGCAGTTTACGTAAGGCAGGGGGCTACAATGAGCAGTTCTTC.

The genes are TRBV11-2 and TRBJ2-1, with 9 bases matching TRBD1. After removal of 5 bases from V and 8 bases from J, the junction contained 13 bases not matched to a gene. CDR1 and CDR2 from the germline V gene are SGHAT and FQNNGV. The length of the CDR3 is 16 residues. The CDR3: CASSQETGGGWHEQFF. CDR3 DNA: TGTGCCAGCAGCCAGGAAACAGGGGGCGGTTGGCATGAGCAGTTCTTC. The full variable domain, its missing parts supplied by reference TRBV11-2 and TRBJ2-1, is EAGVAQSPRYKIIEKRQSVAFWCNPISGHATLYWYQQILGQGPKLLIQFQNNGVVDDSQLPKDRFSAERLKGVDSTLKIQPAKLEDSAVYLCASSQETGGGWHEQFFGPGTRLTVL.

The rearrangement uses TRBV4-1 and TRBJ1-3; D is unresolved. The CDR3 has 16 residues. In germline, CDR1 is MGHRA, CDR2 YSYEKL. V was trimmed by 0 bases and J by 2 bases, leaving 11 bases between them. This CDR3 is CASSQERRRAGNTIYF. CDR3 nucleotide sequence: TGCGCCAGCAGCCAAGAGAGGCGCCGAGCTGGAAACACCATATATTTT.

This chain joins TRBV4-1 and TRBJ2-7; 10 positions match TRBD1. Per the germline V gene, CDR1 is MGHRA and CDR2 is YSYEKL. The CDR3 contains 17 residues. V dropped 1 base and J dropped 4; count of bases not matched to a gene: 10. CDR3 nucleotide sequence: TGCGCCAGCAGCCAAGTGACAGGGGGCGAAATTGAGTACGAGCAGTACTTC. This translates into CASSQVTGGEIEYEQYF.

This chain uses TRBV18 with TRBJ2-6; 10 positions agree with TRBD1. The J segment lost 4 bases and the V segment lost 5 bases, leaving 14 bases of the junction unmatched. This CDR3 has 19 amino acids. The V gene's germline CDR1 is KGHSH and CDR2 LQKENI. CDR3 in DNA: TGTGCCAGCTCATCAACCATGGACAGGGGGTATACGGGGGCCAACGTCCTGACTTTC. Translation gives CASSSTMDRGYTGANVLTF.

The chain carries TRBV29-1 and TRBJ1-1, with 10 bases identical to TRBD1. The CDR3 has 11 residues. V trimming: 6 bases; J trimming: 7 bases; junction bases outside the gene matches: 2. Looked up from germline, CDR1 is SQVTM and CDR2 is ANQGSEA. The CDR3 region has the DNA TGCAGCGTGCGGACAGGGGGTGAAGCTTTCTTT. It encodes CSVRTGGEAFF.

This clone was detected only a few times. V usage is TRBV29-1 and J usage is TRBJ2-3, with 14 bases that match TRBD2. This CDR3 has 16 amino acids. In germline, CDR1 is SQVTM, CDR2 ANQGSEA. The V gene end was trimmed by 7 bases and the J gene end by 4 bases; junction bases not matched to a gene: 10. The CDR3 is CSAGTSGSMPADTQYF. Here the CDR3 DNA reads TGCAGCGCCGGGACTAGCGGGAGCATGCCAGCAGATACGCAGTATTTT.

The chain recombines TRBV5-4 with TRBJ2-2, with 9 bases fitting TRBD2. The CDR3 consists of 16 residues. With 0 bases clipped from V and 6 bases from J, the junction kept 6 bases outside the gene matches. CDR1 is SGHNT and CDR2 is YYREEE in the germline V gene (reference sequence). Written as DNA, the CDR3 is TGTGCCAGCAGCTTGGATAGGGCGGGAGGGTCCGGGGAGCTGTTTTTT. It specifies CASSLDRAGGSGELFF.

This chain links TRBV7-3 with TRBJ2-3, with D possibly TRBD2 on 6 matching bases. Germline V CDR1 and CDR2: SGHTA, FQGTGA. Trimming left V 2 bases short and J 4 bases short, with 16 bases between. CDR3 size: 16 residues. This CDR3 reads CASSLAAGYIPDTQYF. The CDR3 DNA reads TGTGCCAGCAGCTTAGCGGCGGGATATATCCCAGATACGCAGTATTTT.

The gene calls are TRBV5-1 and TRBJ2-7; 8 nucleotides align to TRBD2. Trimming removed 3 bases from V and 7 bases from J; junction bases left unmatched: 12. CDR3 length equals 15 residues. CDR1 SGHRS and CDR2 YFSETQ come from the germline V gene. CDR3 coding DNA: TGCGCCAGCAGCTGGGAGTCCGGGGGGGTGGGGGAGCAGTACTTC. Amino acids: CASSWESGGVGEQYF.

This chain uses TRBV5-5 with TRBJ1-1, with D perhaps TRBD1 (6 bases). Germline V lookup: CDR1 SGHKS, CDR2 YYEKEE (reference sequence). Trimming stripped 5 bases from V and 4 bases from J, with 15 bases between. The CDR3 covers 14 residues. The CDR3 protein is CASRQEQGRTEAFF. DNA for the CDR3: TGTGCCAGCAGACAAGAACAGGGCCGCACTGAAGCTTTCTTT.

The V call is TRBV10-3, the J call TRBJ1-1; a weak D match, TRBD1 (6 bases). CDR3 length equals 16 residues. Germline assignment: CDR1 ENHRY and CDR2 SYGVKD. The ends were cut back, 3 bases at V and 1 base at J, with 15 bases in the middle. As DNA, the CDR3 is TGTGCCATCAGTGAAATTTCCGGGACACAGAACACTGAAGCTTTCTTT. This encodes CAISEISGTQNTEAFF.

The sample holds a few counts of this clone. J is TRBJ2-6 and V is TRBV4-2; the D gene is possibly TRBD1 (5 bases). The germline V gene has CDR1 LGHNA and CDR2 YNFKEQ. This CDR3 spans 14 amino acids. With 5 bases removed from V and 2 bases from J, the gap between germline ends came to 7 bases. CDR3 nucleotide sequence: TGTGCCAGCAGCTGGGGCGCTGGGGCCAACGTCCTGACTTTC. This translates into CASSWGAGANVLTF.

CDR3 nucleotides: TGTGCCAGCAGTTTTTCGGACTTCGGTGAGCAGTTCTTC. Protein product: CASSFSDFGEQFF. The chain is built from TRBV28 and TRBJ2-1, with D maybe TRBD2 (5 bases). Deletions cut 3 bases from V and 9 bases from J, with 12 bases between. The CDR3 is 13 residues long. Germline V gene lookup returns CDR1 MDHEN and CDR2 SYDVKM.

This clone showed up just a few times. The germline gene is not matched at one end of the junction; a read error may be the cause. This sequence joins TRBV7-9 and TRBJ1-3; D is undetermined. The CDR3 consists of 13 residues. Germline CDR1 and CDR2: SEHNR and FQNEAQ (reference sequence). CDR3 nucleotides: TGTTCCAGCAGCTTTTCCCAGGGAAACACCATATATTTT. Protein product: CSSSFSQGNTIYF. The entire variable domain, with the rest obtained from reference TRBV7-9 and TRBJ1-3, is as follows: DTGVSQNPRHKITKRGQNVTFRCDPISEHNRLYWYRQTLGQGPEFLTYFQNEAQLEKSRLLSDRFSAERPKGSFSTLEIQRTEQGDSAMYLCSSSFSQGNTIYFGEGSWLTVV.

This clone has only one observation. The chain carries TRBV29-1 and TRBJ2-7; 8 bases are shared with TRBD1. Per the germline V gene, CDR1 is SQVTM and CDR2 is ANQGSEA. V lost 6 bases and J lost 6; bases outside the gene matches: 10. CDR3 length: 13 residues. In DNA, the CDR3 is TGCAGCGTACGACAGGGGTGGGGTTCCGAGCAGTACTTC. This gives the protein CSVRQGWGSEQYF.

This rearrangement joins TRBV5-6 to TRBJ2-5; 9 bases are a match to TRBD2. With V trimmed by 2 bases and J by 2 bases, 1 base remained unmatched. The CDR3 loop spans 14 amino acids. The germline V gene encodes CDR1 SGHDT and CDR2 YYEEEE. CDR3 region: CASSFSGRQETQYF. Written as DNA, the CDR3 is TGTGCCAGCAGCTTCAGCGGGAGGCAAGAGACCCAGTACTTC.

The chain carries TRBV5-1 and TRBJ1-4, with a possible D match to TRBD1 (5 bases). The ends were cut back, 5 bases at V and 1 base at J, with 12 bases in the middle. Germline V gene data show CDR1 as SGHRS and CDR2 as YFSETQ. There are 15 residues in the CDR3. The CDR3 protein is CASSQGMGTNEKLFF. CDR3 nucleotides: TGCGCCAGCAGTCAGGGAATGGGAACTAATGAAAAACTGTTTTTT.

Turning to this clone: At one end, the junction sequence differs from germline, possibly due to a read error. This chain connects TRBV7-7 to TRBJ2-1; 10 nucleotides align to TRBD2. Germline V CDR1 and CDR2: SSHAT, FNYEAQ (reference sequence). This CDR3 has 16 amino acids. The CDR3 reads CASSFGSGRAQGEQFF. DNA for the CDR3: TGTGCTAGCAGCTTCGGGAGCGGGAGGGCTCAGGGTGAGCAGTTCTTC. The full variable domain, completed using reference TRBV7-7 and TRBJ2-1, is GAGVSQSPRYKVTKRGQDVTLRCDPISSHATLYWYQQALGQGPEFLTYFNYEAQPDKSGLPSDRFSAERPEGSISTLTIQRTEQRDSAMYRCASSFGSGRAQGEQFFGPGTRLTVL.

This clone was counted between two and nine times. The chain is built from TRBV4-1 and TRBJ2-4, with D uncertain. CDR3 length: 14 amino acids. Trimming left V 4 bases short and J 0 bases short, with 7 bases between. Germline assignment: CDR1 MGHRA and CDR2 YSYEKL. The CDR3 loop reads CASSPSLAKNIQYF. The CDR3 region has the DNA TGCGCCAGCAGCCCCTCCTTAGCCAAAAACATTCAGTACTTC.

This sequence joins TRBV28 and TRBJ2-7; TRBD2 aligns across 12 bases. The V and J ends lost 6 bases and 1 base, in that order; junction bases with no gene match: 1. The CDR3 consists of 14 residues. Germline CDR1 is MDHEN and CDR2 is SYDVKM. The CDR3 DNA follows: TGTGCCAGCAGAGGACTAGCGGGGTCCTACGAGCAGTACTTC. Protein sequence: CASRGLAGSYEQYF.